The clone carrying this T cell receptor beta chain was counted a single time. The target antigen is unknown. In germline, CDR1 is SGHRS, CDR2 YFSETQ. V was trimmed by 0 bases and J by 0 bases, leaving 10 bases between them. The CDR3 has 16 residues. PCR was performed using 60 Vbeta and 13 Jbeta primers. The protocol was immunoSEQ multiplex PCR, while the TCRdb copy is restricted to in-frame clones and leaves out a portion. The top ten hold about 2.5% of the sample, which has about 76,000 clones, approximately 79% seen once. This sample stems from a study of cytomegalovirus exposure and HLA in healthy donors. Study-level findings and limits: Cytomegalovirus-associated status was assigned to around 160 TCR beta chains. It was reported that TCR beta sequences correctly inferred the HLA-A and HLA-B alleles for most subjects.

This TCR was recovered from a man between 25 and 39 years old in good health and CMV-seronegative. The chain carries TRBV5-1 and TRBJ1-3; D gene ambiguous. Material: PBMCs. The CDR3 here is CASSLGGKFSGNTIYF. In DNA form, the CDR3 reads TGCGCCAGCAGCTTGGGAGGCAAATTCTCTGGAAACACCATATATTTT.